In this sample, the clone carrying this TCR beta chain turned up once. Its antigen remains unknown. The sample is drawn from a study of cytomegalovirus exposure and HLA in healthy donors. Study outcomes and limitations: Reported results showed that the classifier diagnosed cytomegalovirus status with high specificity and sensitivity. The authors listed 164 TCR beta chains as cytomegalovirus-associated. There were a few CMV-associated chains whose specificity for CMV antigens was confirmed in vitro.

Sequenced by immunoSEQ multiplex PCR; TCRdb stores in-frame clones only, minus some. The sample includes about 140,000 clones, around 85% of them seen just once. Germline V gene lookup returns CDR1 MNHEY and CDR2 SVGAGI. The CDR3 is made up of 14 amino acids. With 5 bases removed from V and 8 bases from J, the gap between germline ends came to 15 bases. This clonotype was obtained from a man between 18 and 35 years old in good health and CMV-seronegative. The chain links TRBV6-5 to TRBJ2-2; maybe TRBD1 (5 bases). Sample: PBMCs. The CDR3 nucleotides read TGTGCCAGCAGTCCGCAGGGTAACAGAGGGGAGCTGTTTTTT. Amino acids: CASSPQGNRGELFF.